The 15 T cell receptor beta chains below come from one sample, sequenced in a study of graft-versus-host responses after intestinal transplantation (dated by TCRdb to the early 2020s). The library was obtained by the immunoSEQ multiplex PCR assay. As stored in TCRdb, this immuneACCESS dataset retains in-frame rearrangements with V and J assigned. A fraction of the clones does not appear; measured against another copy, unresolved V genes explain less than half of the discrepancy, and the remainder lacks a known reason. In all, the sample holds 15,000 to 20,000 clones, and roughly 82% of those were seen once. About 1.9% of the sample is in the top ten clones. Sequences were derived from PBMCs, sampled 14 days after transplant. All receptors come from a human patient who received an intestinal transplant, so some T cells may come from the graft donor.

The chain joins TRBV2 to TRBJ2-7; possibly TRBD2 for D (5 bases). V lost 7 bases and J lost 2, with 15 bases in between. The CDR3 has 14 residues. Germline V lookup: CDR1 SNHLY, CDR2 FYNNEI. The CDR3 is CASTTRDTTYEQYF. In DNA form, the CDR3 reads TGTGCCAGCACGACCCGGGATACTACCTACGAGCAGTACTTC.

The chain uses TRBV29-1 and TRBJ2-7; D is ambiguous. This CDR3 region has 11 residues. CDR1 is SQVTM and CDR2 is ANQGSEA in the germline V gene. V lost 1 base and J lost 3, with 4 bases in between. The CDR3 loop is CSVEADYEQYF. The CDR3, as DNA: TGCAGCGTTGAAGCGGACTACGAGCAGTACTTC.

The CDR3 DNA sequence: TGTGCCACCAGCAGACCTGGAGAGCAGGGTACCTACAATGAGCAGTTCTTC. It encodes CATSRPGEQGTYNEQFF. This sequence joins TRBV15 and TRBJ2-1; D is perhaps TRBD1 (5 bases). CDR3 length: 17 amino acids. Germline V gives CDR1 LNHNV, CDR2 YYDKDF (reference sequence). Trimming stripped 2 bases from V and 2 bases from J, with 16 bases between.

Here the CDR3 reads CASSQVELRVDEQFF. CDR3 sequence (DNA): TGCGCCAGCAGCCAAGTAGAACTTCGGGTGGATGAGCAGTTCTTC. This rearrangement joins TRBV4-1 to TRBJ2-1; no definite D call. V was shortened by 1 base and J by 8 bases, with 15 bases between the two germline ends. Germline CDR1 is MGHRA and CDR2 is YSYEKL. This CDR3 spans 15 amino acids.

V and J are TRBV11-2 and TRBJ2-7; TRBD2 matches at 9 bases. From germline, CDR1 is SGHAT and CDR2 FQNNGV. The V and J ends lost 5 bases and 5 bases, in that order; junction bases with no gene match: 10. The CDR3 has 15 amino acids. CDR3 bases: TGTGCCAGCAGCACCCCCGCTAGCGGGATCCACGAGCAGTACTTC. It translates to CASSTPASGIHEQYF.

The chain joins TRBV27 to TRBJ1-4; a possible D gene is TRBD1 (5 bases). The V end lost 4 bases, the J end lost 3 bases, and 15 bases lay between the germline ends. CDR3 length: 16 amino acids. Germline V CDR1 and CDR2: MNHEY, SMNVEV (reference sequence). CDR3 region: CASSSGPLGANEKLFF. In DNA form, the CDR3 reads TGTGCCAGCAGTTCGGGGCCCTTGGGGGCTAATGAAAAACTGTTTTTT.

The chain couples TRBV5-5 to TRBJ2-2, with 7 bases fitting TRBD1. This CDR3 has 16 residues. Per the germline V gene, CDR1 is SGHKS and CDR2 is YYEKEE (reference sequence). V was clipped by 5 bases and J by 5 bases; unmatched bases: 12. CDR3 coding DNA: TGTGCCAGCAGACTTCGGACAGGCGGTCGGACCGGGGAGCTGTTTTTT. Residues: CASRLRTGGRTGELFF.

The J gene is TRBJ1-5, the V gene TRBV28; possibly TRBD1 for D (6 bases). Trimming took 6 bases from V and 0 from J, leaving 12 bases between them. The CDR3 is made up of 15 amino acids. Germline assignment: CDR1 MDHEN and CDR2 SYDVKM. The CDR3 coding sequence is TGTGCCAGCAGCAGGGACAATTTTAGCAATCAGCCCCAGCATTTT. Its protein product is CASSRDNFSNQPQHF.

The chain has TRBV6-5 and TRBJ1-5, with D possibly being TRBD1 (5 bases). The V end was cut by 5 bases, the J end by 2 bases, with 7 bases between. Germline lookup yields CDR1 MNHEY and CDR2 SVGAGI. This CDR3 contains 13 residues. The CDR3 bases are TGTGCCAGCAGTGGAGGGGGCAATCAGCCCCAGCATTTT. Its protein is CASSGGGNQPQHF.

This clone was picked up a small number of times. The chain couples TRBV2 to TRBJ2-7, with D tentatively TRBD2 (5 bases). The CDR3 length is 18 residues. Trimming removed 8 bases at V and 4 bases at J, with 30 bases between. The germline gives CDR1 SNHLY, CDR2 FYNNEI. The CDR3 protein is CASVHGVGSPRKLYEQYF. As DNA, the CDR3 is TGTGCCAGCGTGCACGGGGTGGGCAGCCCAAGGAAACTATACGAGCAGTACTTC.

This clone was counted once. The rearrangement links TRBV28 to TRBJ2-3; D uncertain. Germline V gene lookup returns CDR1 MDHEN and CDR2 SYDVKM. V gave up 9 bases and J gave up 0 bases, with 7 bases separating them. This CDR3 is 12 amino acids long. CDR3 bases: TGTGCCAGTAGAACTAGCACAGATACGCAGTATTTT. This sequence encodes CASRTSTDTQYF.

The chain uses TRBV4-1 and TRBJ2-1; 11 bases map to TRBD2. Germline CDR1 is MGHRA and CDR2 is YSYEKL. The CDR3 extends over 17 amino acids. The V and J ends lost 1 base and 7 bases, in that order; junction bases with no gene match: 9. The CDR3 is CASSQATTSGANNEQFF. Written as DNA, the CDR3 is TGCGCCAGCAGCCAAGCCACGACTAGCGGGGCTAATAATGAGCAGTTCTTC.

The CDR3 sequence is CASSFLGAGANVLTF. The CDR3 DNA follows: TGTGCCAGCAGTTTTTTAGGGGCTGGGGCCAACGTCCTGACTTTC. V gene TRBV27 combines with J gene TRBJ2-6; weak D call: TRBD1 (5 bases). The V end lost 3 bases, the J end lost 2 bases, and 8 bases lay between the germline ends. This CDR3 spans 15 amino acids. Germline V gene lookup returns CDR1 MNHEY and CDR2 SMNVEV (reference sequence).

The sample holds a few counts of this clone. The rearrangement uses TRBV6-5 and TRBJ2-6, with a possible D match to TRBD1 (6 bases). The V gene lost 4 bases and the J gene lost 4 bases, with 8 bases spanning the gap. In germline, CDR1 is MNHEY, CDR2 SVGAGI. The CDR3 loop spans 14 amino acids. This CDR3 is CASSSGEGANVLTF. CDR3 nucleotides: TGTGCCAGCAGTTCAGGGGAAGGGGCCAACGTCCTGACTTTC.

This clone was seen only once. V usage is TRBV5-6 and J usage is TRBJ2-1, with unresolved D. The V end lost 4 bases, the J end lost 4 bases, and 12 bases lay between the germline ends. The CDR3 runs to 14 residues. CDR1 is SGHDT, CDR2 YYEEEE, per germline. The CDR3 spells CASSPDTAYNEQFF. The DNA of the CDR3 is TGTGCCAGCAGCCCCGACACAGCATACAATGAGCAGTTCTTC.